This TCR beta chain was recorded in a study of shared clonotypes between healthy human individuals. The study's findings and limits: Of the naive CD4 clonotypes, approximately 5% were shared across a handful of donors.

It was about 180 ng DNA, 25,000 to 35,000 T cell genomes, that sorted-subset replicate PCRs used. The method was immunoSEQ multiplex PCR; TCRdb's version includes in-frame clones alone and lacks a portion of them. The table has 1.5 million to 1.9 million clones, 95% to 99% seen once. The donors, healthy adults who were HIV-negative, had experienced no recent acute infections or vaccinations. A split of CD4+ cells into CD45RA+ naive and CD45RA-negative memory subsets was performed. Notes on this clone: What it recognizes is unknown.

Trimming took 3 bases from V and 6 from J, leaving 13 bases between them. CDR1 is SGHTA and CDR2 is FQGNSA in the germline V gene. CDR3 length: 14 amino acids. The sequenced material came from naive CD4+ T cells sorted from blood. Subset given: CD45RA+ positively selected. This chain links TRBV7-2 with TRBJ2-3; a possible D gene is TRBD2 (5 bases). This TCR was sampled from a man aged 25 to 45 in good health. The CDR3 coding sequence is TGTGCCAGCAGCTTGCAGACCCGGAGGGATACGCAGTATTTT. Encoded protein: CASSLQTRRDTQYF.